These T cell receptor beta chains were read from a single sample in a study of blood T cell repertoires in COVID-19. Libraries were prepared by immunoSEQ multiplex PCR; TCRdb keeps only in-frame clonotypes and omits some of them. The table includes approximately 300,000 clones, roughly 87% detected once. The sample comprised peripheral blood. The receptor source for this set is a man aged 18 to 30 with active or convalescent COVID-19. Each CDR3 is given with its conserved first and last residue. D genes are given only for firm matches. Size tells how often a clone was seen (once, few, many) or the class of an expanded clone, and some rows leave it out.

j_call v_call d_call clone_size cdr3_nt cdr3_aa
TRBJ1-2 TRBV3-1/TRBV3-2 NA NA TGTGCCAGCAGCCAAGATGACAAAGGCTATGGCTACACCTTC CASSQDDKGYGYTF
TRBJ1-5 TRBV5-1 TRBD1 NA TGCGCCAGCAGTCCCCTGGGGACAGGGGGCAATCAGCCCCAGCATTTT CASSPLGTGGNQPQHF
TRBJ2-5 TRBV13 NA NA TGTGCCAGCAGCTCCCAACTTCAAGAGACCCAGTACTTC CASSSQLQETQYF
TRBJ2-1 TRBV4-1 NA NA TGCGCCAGCAGCGCTGTAAAAACTTTAATTGGTGAGCAGTTCTTC CASSAVKTLIGEQFF
TRBJ2-7 TRBV4-1 TRBD1 NA TGCGCCAGCAGCTTAACGGAATGGGACAGAGCCTACGAGCAGTACTTC CASSLTEWDRAYEQYF
TRBJ1-2 TRBV2 NA NA TGTGCCAGCAGTGAAGCCCTGGGACGGGGGTTAGATGGCTACACCTTC CASSEALGRGLDGYTF
TRBJ1-1 TRBV19 TRBD1 NA TGTGCCAGTTCCAAGACAGGGGCCCTGAACACTGAAGCTTTCTTT CASSKTGALNTEAFF
TRBJ2-7 TRBV28 TRBD2 NA TGTGCCAGCAGTCCGGGGACTAGCGGGAGGAGGGAGCAGTACTTC CASSPGTSGRREQYF
TRBJ1-1 TRBV6-1 TRBD1 NA TGTGCCAGCAGTTTCGACAGGGGCACTGAAGCTTTCTTT CASSFDRGTEAFF
TRBJ1-2 TRBV7-9 TRBD1 NA TGTGCCAGCAGCTGGGGACAGGGGATTTATGGCTACACCTTC CASSWGQGIYGYTF
TRBJ1-2 TRBV19 NA NA TGTGCCAGTAGTACATTGTGGACGGACTACTATGGCTACACCTTC CASSTLWTDYYGYTF
TRBJ1-1 TRBV13 NA NA TGTGCCAGCAGCTCCTTCGGGGGGGTGGCTGAAGCTTTCTTT CASSSFGGVAEAFF
TRBJ2-3 TRBV13 TRBD2 NA TGTGCCAGCAGCCAGCTAGCGGTGAGGGCAGATACGCAGTATTTT CASSQLAVRADTQYF
TRBJ2-1 TRBV5-1 TRBD2 NA TGCGCCAGCAGCTTGATGCTAGCGGGAGTCGAGCAGTTCTTC CASSLMLAGVEQFF
TRBJ1-1 TRBV10-3 NA NA TGTGCCATCAGTGAGTCCCGCCTGGGGGGAGCTTTCTTT CAISESRLGGAFF
TRBJ1-2 TRBV5-1 NA NA TGCGCCAGCAGCTTGGAGACTCCAAGGCATGGCTACACCTTC CASSLETPRHGYTF
TRBJ1-4 TRBV7-8 NA NA TGTGCCAGCAGTCTTAATTCAGGGGCTACAAGTGAAAAACTGTTTTTT CASSLNSGATSEKLFF
TRBJ1-2 TRBV20-1 NA NA TGCAGTGCTAGAGATCCCGGGGGCTACACCTTC CSARDPGGYTF
TRBJ2-5 TRBV7-9 TRBD2 NA TGTGCCAGCAGCTTCGGGACTAGCGGGAGGGCCTTTTTGGAGACCCAGTACTTC CASSFGTSGRAFLETQYF
TRBJ1-5 TRBV6-6 NA NA TGTGCCAGCAGTCGACAGGTGGAGGCCCAGCATTTT CASSRQVEAQHF
TRBJ2-4 TRBV5-1 NA NA TGCGCCAGTAGACAGGAAGAGGGGATTCAGTACTTC CASRQEEGIQYF
TRBJ1-1 TRBV2 NA NA TGTGCCAGCAGTGATTCCCTAATGCGATCGAACACTGAAGCTTTCTTT CASSDSLMRSNTEAFF
TRBJ2-1 TRBV10-3 TRBD2 NA TGTGCCATCAGTGAGGGACTAGCGGGGGCCCTGAGCTCCTACAATGAGCAGTTCTTC CAISEGLAGALSSYNEQFF
TRBJ1-3 TRBV27 NA NA TGTGCCAGCAGTTCTTGGGGCGCGGGAGGAAACACCATATATTTT CASSSWGAGGNTIYF
TRBJ2-6 TRBV4-3 TRBD2 NA TGCGCCAGCAGCCAAGATGGGCGGGGGGGCCTCGTCCTGACTTTC CASSQDGRGGLVLTF
TRBJ1-4 TRBV16 NA NA TGTGCCAGCAGCTCAGGACAAAGCTTTAATGAAAAACTGTTTTTT CASSSGQSFNEKLFF
TRBJ1-1 TRBV18 NA NA TGTGCCAGCTCACCGAAGACAGGCAACACTGAAGCTTTCTTT CASSPKTGNTEAFF
TRBJ2-7 TRBV7-9 TRBD1 NA TGTGCCAGCAGCCCTCGACAGGGGGCCTACGAGCAGTACTTC CASSPRQGAYEQYF
TRBJ1-3 TRBV14 NA NA TGTGCCAGCAGCCAGATCGGACAGTATGATGGAAACACCATATATTTT CASSQIGQYDGNTIYF
TRBJ2-5 TRBV5-1 TRBD1 NA TGCGCCAGCAGCTTTGCGGGGACAGGGGGAGAGACCCAGTACTTC CASSFAGTGGETQYF
TRBJ2-1 TRBV7-9 TRBD2 NA TGTGCCAGCAGCCGGGGGGTTTACAATGAGCAGTTCTTC CASSRGVYNEQFF
TRBJ1-4 TRBV25-1 TRBD1 NA TGTGCCAGCAGTTCAGACAGGGCCCCTAATGAAAAACTGTTTTTT CASSSDRAPNEKLFF
TRBJ1-4 TRBV29-1 TRBD1 NA TGCAGCGTTGACAGGGGGCGTAATGAAAAACTGTTTTTT CSVDRGRNEKLFF
TRBJ2-7 TRBV11-2 TRBD2 NA TGTGCCAGCAGCGGGCGGGGGGCCTACGAGCAGTACTTC CASSGRGAYEQYF
TRBJ2-2 TRBV5-4 NA NA TGTGCCAGCAGCTTCAGGGGCACCGGGGAGCTGTTTTTT CASSFRGTGELFF
TRBJ2-5 TRBV7-6 NA NA TGTGCCAGCAGCCCCAGGGTTTTTGGGGTTGAGACCCAGTACTTC CASSPRVFGVETQYF
TRBJ2-7 TRBV28 TRBD2 few TGTGCCAGCACCCCGATGGCTAGCGGCTACGAGCAGTACTTC CASTPMASGYEQYF